The clone carrying this T cell receptor (beta chain) occurred many times. Its antigen is unidentified. These data are taken from a study of Graves' ophthalmopathy and Graves' hyperthyroidism. The TCR beta CDR3 regions underwent amplification from RNA transcripts. The workflow started with a first-round RT-PCR run with HTBI primers and then moved on to a second-round multiplex PCR. TCRdb reanalysed the multiplex PCR reads using MiXCR and keeps one entry per CDR3 protein. The sample has a few hundred thousand distinct CDR3 sequences; around 17% are singletons. Broader study findings: Ophthalmopathy progression cases were predicted by the model with roughly 64% sensitivity and about 72% specificity. In separating ophthalmopathy from stable hyperthyroidism, a 13-signature model achieved roughly 89% sensitivity and about 80% specificity.

The V end was cut by 10 bases, the J end by 5 bases, with 21 bases between. This CDR3 is built from 14 residues. The germline V gene has CDR1 SEHNR and CDR2 FQNEAQ (reference sequence). This sequence originates from a woman aged 18-29 years with Graves' ophthalmopathy. Sequenced material: peripheral blood. The rearrangement uses TRBV7-9 and TRBJ2-7; a possible D gene is TRBD2 (8 bases). The CDR3 sequence: CAISGQRRGDEQYF. The CDR3 DNA reads as TGTGCCATCTCGGGACAGAGGCGGGGGGACGAGCAGTACTTC.